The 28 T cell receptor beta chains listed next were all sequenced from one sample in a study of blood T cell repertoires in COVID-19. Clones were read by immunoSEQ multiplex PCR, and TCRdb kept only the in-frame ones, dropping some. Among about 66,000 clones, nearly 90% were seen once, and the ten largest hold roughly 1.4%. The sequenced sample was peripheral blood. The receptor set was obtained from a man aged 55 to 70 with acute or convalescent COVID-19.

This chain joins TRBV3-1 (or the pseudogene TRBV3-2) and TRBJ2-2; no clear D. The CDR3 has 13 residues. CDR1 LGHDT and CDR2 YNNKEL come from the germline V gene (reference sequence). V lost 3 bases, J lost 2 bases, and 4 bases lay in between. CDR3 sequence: CASSHLNTGELFF. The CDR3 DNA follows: TGTGCCAGCAGCCATCTTAACACCGGGGAGCTGTTTTTT.

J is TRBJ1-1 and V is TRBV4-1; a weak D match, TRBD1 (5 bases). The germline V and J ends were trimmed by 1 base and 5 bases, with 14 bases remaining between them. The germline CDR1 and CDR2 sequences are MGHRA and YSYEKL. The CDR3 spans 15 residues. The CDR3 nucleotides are TGCGCCAGCAGCCAAGTTGGGGGGTCCAGGACTGAAGCTTTCTTT. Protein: CASSQVGGSRTEAFF.

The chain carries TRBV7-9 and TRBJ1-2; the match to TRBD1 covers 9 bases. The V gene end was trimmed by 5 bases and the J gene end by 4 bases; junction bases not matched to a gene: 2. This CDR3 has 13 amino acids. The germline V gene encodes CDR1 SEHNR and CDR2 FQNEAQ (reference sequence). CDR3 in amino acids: CASSTQGAYGYTF. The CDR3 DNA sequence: TGTGCCAGCAGCACACAGGGGGCCTATGGCTACACCTTC. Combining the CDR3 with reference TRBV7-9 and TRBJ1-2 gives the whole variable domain DTGVSQNPRHKITKRGQNVTFRCDPISEHNRLYWYRQTLGQGPEFLTYFQNEAQLEKSRLLSDRFSAERPKGSFSTLEIQRTEQGDSAMYLCASSTQGAYGYTFGSGTRLTVV.

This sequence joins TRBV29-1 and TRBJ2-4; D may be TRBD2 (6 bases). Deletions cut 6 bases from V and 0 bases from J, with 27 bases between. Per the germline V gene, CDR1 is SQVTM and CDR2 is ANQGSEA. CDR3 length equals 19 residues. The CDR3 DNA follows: TGCAGCGTCTCTAGCGCCGTGGAGTTTGTCGGAGTAGCCAAAAACATTCAGTACTTC. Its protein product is CSVSSAVEFVGVAKNIQYF.

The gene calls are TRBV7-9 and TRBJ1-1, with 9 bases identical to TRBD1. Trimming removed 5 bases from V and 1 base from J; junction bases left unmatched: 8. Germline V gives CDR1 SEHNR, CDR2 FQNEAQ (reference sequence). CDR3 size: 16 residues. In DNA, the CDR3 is TGTGCCAGCAGCGTGAGACCGGGACAGGGGAACACTGAAGCTTTCTTT. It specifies CASSVRPGQGNTEAFF. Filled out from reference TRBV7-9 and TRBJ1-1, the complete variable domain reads DTGVSQNPRHKITKRGQNVTFRCDPISEHNRLYWYRQTLGQGPEFLTYFQNEAQLEKSRLLSDRFSAERPKGSFSTLEIQRTEQGDSAMYLCASSVRPGQGNTEAFFGQGTRLTVV.

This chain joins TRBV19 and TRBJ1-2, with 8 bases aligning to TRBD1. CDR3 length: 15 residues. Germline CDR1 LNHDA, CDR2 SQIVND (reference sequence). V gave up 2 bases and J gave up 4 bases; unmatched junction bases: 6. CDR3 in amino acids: CASSILDRVAYGYTF. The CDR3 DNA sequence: TGTGCCAGTAGTATATTGGACAGGGTGGCCTATGGCTACACCTTC. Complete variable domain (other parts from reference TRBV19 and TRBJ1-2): DGGITQSPKYLFRKEGQNVTLSCEQNLNHDAMYWYRQDPGQGLRLIYYSQIVNDFQKGDIAEGYSVSREKKESFPLTVTSAQKNPTAFYLCASSILDRVAYGYTFGSGTRLTVV.

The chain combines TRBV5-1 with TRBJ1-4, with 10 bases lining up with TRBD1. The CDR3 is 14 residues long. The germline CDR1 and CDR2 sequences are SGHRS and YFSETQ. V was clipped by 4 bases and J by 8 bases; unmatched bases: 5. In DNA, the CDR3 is TGCGCCAGCAGCCCGACAGGGGGCGCGGAAAAACTGTTTTTT. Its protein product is CASSPTGGAEKLFF.

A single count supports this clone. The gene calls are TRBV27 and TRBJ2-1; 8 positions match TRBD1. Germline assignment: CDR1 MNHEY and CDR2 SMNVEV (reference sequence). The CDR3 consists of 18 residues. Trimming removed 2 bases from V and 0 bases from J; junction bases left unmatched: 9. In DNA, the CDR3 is TGTGCCAGCAGTTTAGGTCAGGGGGCAGGAATCTCCTACAATGAGCAGTTCTTC. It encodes CASSLGQGAGISYNEQFF.

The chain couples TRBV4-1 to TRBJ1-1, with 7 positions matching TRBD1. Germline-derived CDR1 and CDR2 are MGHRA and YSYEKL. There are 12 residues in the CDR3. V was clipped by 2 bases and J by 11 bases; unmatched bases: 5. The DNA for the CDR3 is TGCGCCAGCAGCCAATCCCGGGACAGTGCTTTCTTT. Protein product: CASSQSRDSAFF.

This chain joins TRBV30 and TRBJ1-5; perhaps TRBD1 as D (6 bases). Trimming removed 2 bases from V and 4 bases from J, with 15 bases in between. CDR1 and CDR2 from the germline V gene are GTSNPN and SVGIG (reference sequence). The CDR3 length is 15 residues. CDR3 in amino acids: CAWSLPGAGNQPQHF. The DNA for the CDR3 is TGTGCCTGGAGTCTACCAGGGGCTGGGAATCAGCCCCAGCATTTT.

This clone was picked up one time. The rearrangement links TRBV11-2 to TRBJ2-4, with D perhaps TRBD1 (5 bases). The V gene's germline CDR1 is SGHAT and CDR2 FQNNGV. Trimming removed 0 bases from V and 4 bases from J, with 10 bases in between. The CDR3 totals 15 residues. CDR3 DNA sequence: TGTGCCAGCAGCTTAGAGGGCAGGGTAAAAAACATTCAGTACTTC. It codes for CASSLEGRVKNIQYF.

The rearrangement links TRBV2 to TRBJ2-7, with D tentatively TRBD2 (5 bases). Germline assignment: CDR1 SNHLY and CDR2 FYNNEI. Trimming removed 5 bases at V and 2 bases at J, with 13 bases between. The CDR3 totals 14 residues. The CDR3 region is CASSFGRPTYEQYF. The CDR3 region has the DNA TGTGCCAGCAGTTTTGGGAGACCCACCTACGAGCAGTACTTC.

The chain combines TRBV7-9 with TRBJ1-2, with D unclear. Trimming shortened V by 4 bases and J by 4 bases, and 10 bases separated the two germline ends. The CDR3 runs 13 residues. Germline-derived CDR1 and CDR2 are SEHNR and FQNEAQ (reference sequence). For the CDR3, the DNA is TGTGCCAGCAGCTCCCCCGGTGGCTATGGCTACACCTTC. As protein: CASSSPGGYGYTF.

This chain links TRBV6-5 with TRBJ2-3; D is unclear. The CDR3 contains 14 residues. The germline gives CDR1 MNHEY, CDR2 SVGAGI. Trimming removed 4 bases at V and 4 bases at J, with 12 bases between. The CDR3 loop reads CASSSGRPPDTQYF. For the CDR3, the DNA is TGTGCCAGCAGTTCAGGCAGGCCCCCAGATACGCAGTATTTT.

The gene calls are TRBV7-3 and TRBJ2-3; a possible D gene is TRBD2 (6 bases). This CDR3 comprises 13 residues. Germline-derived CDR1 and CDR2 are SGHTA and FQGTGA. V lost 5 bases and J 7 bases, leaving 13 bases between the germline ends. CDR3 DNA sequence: TGTGCCAGCAGCGTGGCACTAGCACATACGCAGTATTTT. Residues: CASSVALAHTQYF.

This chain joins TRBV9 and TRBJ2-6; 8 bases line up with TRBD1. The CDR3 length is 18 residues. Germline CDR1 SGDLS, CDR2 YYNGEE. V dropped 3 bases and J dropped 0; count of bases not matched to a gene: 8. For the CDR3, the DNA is TGTGCCAGCAGCGCGATTTGGACAGGGATCTCTGGGGCCAACGTCCTGACTTTC. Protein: CASSAIWTGISGANVLTF.

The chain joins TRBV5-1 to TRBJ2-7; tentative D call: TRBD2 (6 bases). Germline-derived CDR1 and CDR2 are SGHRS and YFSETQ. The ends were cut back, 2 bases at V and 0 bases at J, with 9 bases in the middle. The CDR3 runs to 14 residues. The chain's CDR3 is CASSFGGSSYEQYF. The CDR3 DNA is TGCGCCAGCAGCTTTGGGGGGAGCTCCTACGAGCAGTACTTC. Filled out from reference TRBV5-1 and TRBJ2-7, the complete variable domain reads KAGVTQTPRYLIKTRGQQVTLSCSPISGHRSVSWYQQTPGQGLQFLFEYFSETQRNKGNFPGRFSGRQFSNSRSEMNVSTLELGDSALYLCASSFGGSSYEQYFGPGTRLTVT.

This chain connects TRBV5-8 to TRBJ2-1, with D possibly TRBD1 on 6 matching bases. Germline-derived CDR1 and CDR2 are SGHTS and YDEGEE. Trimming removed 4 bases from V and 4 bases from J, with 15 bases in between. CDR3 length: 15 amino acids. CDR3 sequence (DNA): TGTGCCAGCAGCGTGGACAGTCAAGCTTACAATGAGCAGTTCTTC. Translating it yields CASSVDSQAYNEQFF.

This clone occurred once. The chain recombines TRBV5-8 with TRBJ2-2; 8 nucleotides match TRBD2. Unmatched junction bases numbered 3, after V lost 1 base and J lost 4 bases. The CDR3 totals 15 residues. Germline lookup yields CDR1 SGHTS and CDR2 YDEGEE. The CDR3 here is CASSLLSGGTGELFF. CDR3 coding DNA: TGTGCCAGCAGCTTGTTGAGCGGGGGCACCGGGGAGCTGTTTTTT. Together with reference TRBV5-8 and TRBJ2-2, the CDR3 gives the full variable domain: EAGVTQSPTHLIKTRGQQATLRCSPISGHTSVYWYQQALGLGLQFLLWYDEGEERNRGNFPPRFSGRQFPNYSSELNVNALELEDSALYLCASSLLSGGTGELFFGEGSRLTVL.

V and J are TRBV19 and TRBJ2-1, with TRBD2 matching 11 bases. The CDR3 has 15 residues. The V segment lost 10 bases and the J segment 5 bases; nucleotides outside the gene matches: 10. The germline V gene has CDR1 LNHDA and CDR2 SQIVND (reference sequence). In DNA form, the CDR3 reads TGTGCCACTACTAGGGGACTAGCGGACGACAATGAGCAGTTCTTC. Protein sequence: CATTRGLADDNEQFF.

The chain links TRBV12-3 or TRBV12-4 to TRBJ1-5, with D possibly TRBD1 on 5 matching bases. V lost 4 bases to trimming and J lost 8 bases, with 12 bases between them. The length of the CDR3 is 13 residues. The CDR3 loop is CASSWGLKEPQHF. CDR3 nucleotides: TGTGCCAGCAGTTGGGGACTGAAGGAGCCCCAGCATTTT.

Here the CDR3 reads CASSLAGMDEQYF. The CDR3 DNA is TGTGCCAGCAGCTTAGCGGGGATGGACGAGCAGTACTTC. The rearrangement links TRBV11-2 to TRBJ2-7; perhaps TRBD2 as D (5 bases). Trimming left V 1 base short and J 5 bases short, with 9 bases between. CDR3 length: 13 amino acids. Germline V CDR1 and CDR2: SGHAT, FQNNGV.

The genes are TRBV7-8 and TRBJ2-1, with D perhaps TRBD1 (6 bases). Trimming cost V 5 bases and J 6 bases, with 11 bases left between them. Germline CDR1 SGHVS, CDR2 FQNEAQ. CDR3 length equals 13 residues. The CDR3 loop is CASSEPGVNEQFF. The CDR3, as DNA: TGTGCCAGCAGCGAGCCAGGGGTCAATGAGCAGTTCTTC.

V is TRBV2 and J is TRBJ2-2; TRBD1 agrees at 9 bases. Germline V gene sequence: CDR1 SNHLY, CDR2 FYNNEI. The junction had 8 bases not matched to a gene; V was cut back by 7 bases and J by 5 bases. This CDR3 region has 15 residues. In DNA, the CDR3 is TGTGCCAGCAAGGAGACAGGGGGAGTGACCGGGGAGCTGTTTTTT. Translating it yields CASKETGGVTGELFF.

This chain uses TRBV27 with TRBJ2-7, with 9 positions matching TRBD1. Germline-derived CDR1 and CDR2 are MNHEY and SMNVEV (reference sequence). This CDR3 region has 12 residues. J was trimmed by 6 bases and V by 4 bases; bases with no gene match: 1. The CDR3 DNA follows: TGTGCCAGCAGTTCGACAGGGGGCGAGCAGTACTTC. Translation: CASSSTGGEQYF.

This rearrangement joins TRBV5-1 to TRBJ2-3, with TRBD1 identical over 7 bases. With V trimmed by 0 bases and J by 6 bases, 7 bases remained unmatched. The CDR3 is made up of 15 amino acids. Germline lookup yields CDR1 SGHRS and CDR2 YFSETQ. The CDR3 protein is CASSLGQGITDTQYF. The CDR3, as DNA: TGCGCCAGCAGCTTGGGACAGGGTATTACCGATACGCAGTATTTT. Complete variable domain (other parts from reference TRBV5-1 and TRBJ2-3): KAGVTQTPRYLIKTRGQQVTLSCSPISGHRSVSWYQQTPGQGLQFLFEYFSETQRNKGNFPGRFSGRQFSNSRSEMNVSTLELGDSALYLCASSLGQGITDTQYFGPGTRLTVL.

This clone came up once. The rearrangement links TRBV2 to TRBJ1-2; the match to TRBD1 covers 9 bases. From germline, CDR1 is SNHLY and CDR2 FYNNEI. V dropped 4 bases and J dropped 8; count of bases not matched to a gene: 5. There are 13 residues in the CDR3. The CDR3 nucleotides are TGTGCCAGCAGTGTACAGGGGGCATGGGGCTACACCTTC. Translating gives CASSVQGAWGYTF.

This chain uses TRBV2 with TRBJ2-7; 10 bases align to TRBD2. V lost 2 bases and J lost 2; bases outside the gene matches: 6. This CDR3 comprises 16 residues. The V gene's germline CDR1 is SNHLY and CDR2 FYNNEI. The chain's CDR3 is CASSEPGLAATYEQYF. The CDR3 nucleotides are TGTGCCAGCAGTGAACCTGGACTAGCGGCAACCTACGAGCAGTACTTC.